This T cell receptor beta chain was sequenced for a study of blood T cell repertoires in COVID-19. The germline gives CDR1 ENHRY, CDR2 SYGVKD. The CDR3 spans 15 residues. With 6 bases clipped from V and 4 bases from J, the junction kept 6 bases outside the gene matches. The data were produced by immunoSEQ multiplex PCR, yet TCRdb's version contains in-frame clones alone and is incomplete. The sample shows about 50,000 clones, 85% to 90% of them seen only once. Sequencing input: peripheral blood. This TCR derives from a man aged 55 to 70 with acute or convalescent COVID-19. The chain carries TRBV10-3 and TRBJ2-3; 11 nucleotides agree with TRBD2. The CDR3 DNA sequence: TGTGCCATCAGCACTAGCGGGAGACAGGCAGATACGCAGTATTTT. The encoded protein is CAISTSGRQADTQYF.